The T cell receptor (beta chain) under discussion was sequenced for a study of blood T cell repertoires in COVID-19. Germline V gives CDR1 MNHEY, CDR2 SMNVEV (reference sequence). The CDR3 runs to 13 residues. Trimming at V came to 7 bases and at J to 3 bases, leaving 3 bases not matched to a gene. Original handling: Reference gene primer amplification in the assay estimated nucleated cell counts. Assay: immunoSEQ multiplex PCR; the TCRdb copy retains only in-frame clones and omits some. V and J calls plus clone size are reproduced from that table; the DNA served to infer D and trimming. The profile shows 95,000 to 150,000 clones, around nine tenths of them singletons.

The source is a woman between 50 and 59 years old with acute or convalescent COVID-19. V gene TRBV27 combines with J gene TRBJ2-7; 10 positions agree with TRBD1. Material for sequencing was peripheral blood. The CDR3 spells CASKRTGGYEQYF. DNA of the CDR3: TGTGCCAGCAAACGGACAGGGGGCTACGAGCAGTACTTC.